Listed below are T cell receptor beta chains from one sample, sequenced in a study of CD8 T cells in ankylosing spondylitis. From the 5' RACE reads, TCRdb called clonotypes with MiXCR, one entry per CDR3 protein. Of almost 400,000 distinct CDR3 sequences in the sample, about a fifth were seen once. The material sequenced was blood, either unsorted or a sorted T cell fraction (not recorded which). The receptors here all came from a male donor with ankylosing spondylitis. The CDR3 runs from the conserved cysteine through the conserved F or W. The order of the fields is D gene, clone size, J gene, V gene, CDR3 protein, CDR3 DNA. A D gene is named only where the DNA matches it firmly. For some rows the clone size is stated as once, few or many, or as a class when expanded; others skip it.

NA,many,TRBJ1-3,TRBV29-1,CSVRDSGNTIYF,TGCAGCGTTCGCGACTCTGGAAACACCATATATTTT
NA,NA,TRBJ1-5,TRBV12-3/TRBV12-4,CASTGSSSQPQHF,TGTGCCAGCACCGGGTCTTCAAGCCAGCCCCAGCATTTT
NA,NA,TRBJ2-7,TRBV21-1,CASSKALGNPTGSAGEQYF,TGTGCCAGCAGCAAAGCGCTTGGGAATCCGACAGGGTCGGCGGGCGAGCAGTACTTC
TRBD1,NA,TRBJ1-3,TRBV2,CASIRGPENTIYF,TGTGCCAGCATCAGGGGGCCTGAAAACACCATATATTTT
TRBD2,NA,TRBJ2-5,TRBV18,CASSPGLVQETQYF,TGTGCCAGCTCACCGGGACTAGTACAAGAGACCCAGTACTTC
NA,few,TRBJ2-7,TRBV7-9,CASSLIPGEQYF,TGTGCCAGCAGCCTCATCCCAGGCGAGCAGTACTTC
TRBD1,few,TRBJ2-7,TRBV9,CASSAGPAGGYEQYF,TGTGCCAGCAGCGCGGGCCCGGCAGGGGGCTACGAGCAGTACTTC
NA,NA,TRBJ2-1,TRBV20-1,CSASLDHYSYNEQFF,TGCAGTGCTAGCCTGGACCACTACTCCTACAATGAGCAGTTCTTC
NA,few,TRBJ2-4,TRBV29-1,CSVERGENIQYF,TGCAGCGTTGAAAGGGGCGAAAACATTCAGTACTTC
TRBD2,NA,TRBJ2-1,TRBV5-1,CASSPGTSGGFNEQFF,TGCGCCAGCAGCCCAGGCACTAGCGGGGGATTCAATGAGCAGTTCTTC
NA,NA,TRBJ1-4,TRBV5-1,CASSVLRGGTNEKLFF,TGCGCCAGCAGCGTCCTGAGGGGGGGGACTAATGAAAAACTGTTTTTT
TRBD1,NA,TRBJ1-1,TRBV7-2,CASSMEQGRGAFF,TGTGCCAGCAGCATGGAACAGGGGCGGGGAGCTTTCTTT
NA,few,TRBJ2-1,TRBV7-2,CASSFVRFGEQFF,TGTGCCAGCAGCTTCGTCAGGTTCGGTGAGCAGTTCTTC
NA,few,TRBJ1-1,TRBV20-1,CSAGSGTRGTEAFF,TGCAGTGCTGGGTCGGGGACCAGGGGCACTGAAGCTTTCTTT
TRBD1,NA,TRBJ2-1,TRBV15,CATRNTSDRPRRYEQFF,TGTGCCACCAGAAATACCTCGGACAGGCCGCGCAGATATGAGCAGTTCTTC
TRBD1,few,TRBJ2-3,TRBV6-2/TRBV6-3,CASSYPPPGQGDGSPTDTQYF,TGTGCCAGCAGTTATCCCCCCCCGGGACAGGGAGACGGGTCGCCCACAGATACGCAGTATTTT
NA,many,TRBJ2-7,TRBV7-9,CASSSTGKHEQYF,TGTGCCAGCAGCTCTACAGGGAAACACGAGCAGTACTTC
NA,NA,TRBJ1-6,TRBV7-2,CASSSSLSSYNSPLHF,TGTGCCAGCAGCTCCAGTTTAAGCTCCTATAATTCACCCCTCCACTTT
NA,NA,TRBJ2-3,TRBV5-5,CASSLWGTGGDTQYF,TGTGCCAGCAGCTTGTGGGGGACCGGGGGCGATACGCAGTATTTT
NA,few,TRBJ2-1,TRBV11-2,CASSSRTGGKYNEQFF,TGTGCCAGCAGCTCCAGGACCGGCGGGAAGTACAATGAGCAGTTCTTC
TRBD2,few,TRBJ2-3,TRBV5-1,CASSWTGTVLAGDSDTQYF,TGCGCCAGCAGCTGGACCGGGACAGTTTTAGCGGGAGACTCAGATACGCAGTATTTT
TRBD2,NA,TRBJ2-3,TRBV7-9,CASSSSGRGTDTQYF,TGTGCCAGCAGTTCCAGCGGGAGGGGCACAGATACGCAGTATTTT
NA,few,TRBJ2-2,TRBV30,CAGDREVDGELFF,TGTGCCGGCGACAGGGAGGTTGACGGGGAGCTGTTTTTT